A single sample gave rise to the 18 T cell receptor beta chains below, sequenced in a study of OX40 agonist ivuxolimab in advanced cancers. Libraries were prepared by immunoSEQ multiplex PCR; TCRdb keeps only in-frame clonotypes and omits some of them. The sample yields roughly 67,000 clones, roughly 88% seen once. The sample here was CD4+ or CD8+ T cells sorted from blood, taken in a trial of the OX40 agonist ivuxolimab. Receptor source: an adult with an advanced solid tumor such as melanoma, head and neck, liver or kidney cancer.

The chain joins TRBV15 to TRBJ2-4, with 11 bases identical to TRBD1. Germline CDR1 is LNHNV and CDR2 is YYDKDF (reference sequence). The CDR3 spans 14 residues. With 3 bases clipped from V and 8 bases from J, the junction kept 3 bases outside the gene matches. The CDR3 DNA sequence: TGTGCCACCAGCAGGGACAGGGGGCCGTACATTCAGTACTTC. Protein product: CATSRDRGPYIQYF.

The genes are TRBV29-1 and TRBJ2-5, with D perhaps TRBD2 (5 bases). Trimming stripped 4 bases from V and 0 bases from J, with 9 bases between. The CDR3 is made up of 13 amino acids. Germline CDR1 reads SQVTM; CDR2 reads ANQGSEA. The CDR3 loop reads CSVARGYQETQYF. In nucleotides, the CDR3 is TGCAGCGTTGCGAGAGGGTACCAAGAGACCCAGTACTTC.

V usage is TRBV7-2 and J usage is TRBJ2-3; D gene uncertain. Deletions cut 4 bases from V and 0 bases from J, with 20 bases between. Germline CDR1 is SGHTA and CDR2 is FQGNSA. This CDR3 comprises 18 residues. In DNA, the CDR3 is TGTGCCAGCAGCTATCCCTCTGTTTGGATCCCTAGCACAGATACGCAGTATTTT. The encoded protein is CASSYPSVWIPSTDTQYF.

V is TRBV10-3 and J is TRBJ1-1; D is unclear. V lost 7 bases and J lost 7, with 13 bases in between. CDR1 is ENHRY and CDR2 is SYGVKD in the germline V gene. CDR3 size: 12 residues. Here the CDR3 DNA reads TGTGCCATCACCGCCGAGGGCGGTGAAGCTTTCTTT. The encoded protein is CAITAEGGEAFF.

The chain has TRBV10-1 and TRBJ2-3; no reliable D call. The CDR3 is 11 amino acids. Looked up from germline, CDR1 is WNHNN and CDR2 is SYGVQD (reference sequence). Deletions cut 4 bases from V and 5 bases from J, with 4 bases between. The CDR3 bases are TGCGCCAGCAGTGCGATAGATACGCAGTATTTT. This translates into CASSAIDTQYF.

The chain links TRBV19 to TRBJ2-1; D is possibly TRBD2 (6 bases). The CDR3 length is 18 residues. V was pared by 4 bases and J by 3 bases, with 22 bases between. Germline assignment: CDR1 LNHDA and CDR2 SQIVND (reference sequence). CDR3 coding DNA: TGTGCCAGTAGTAAGGATGGTGGGGGGAGCGGAATCTACAATGAGCAGTTCTTC. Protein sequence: CASSKDGGGSGIYNEQFF.

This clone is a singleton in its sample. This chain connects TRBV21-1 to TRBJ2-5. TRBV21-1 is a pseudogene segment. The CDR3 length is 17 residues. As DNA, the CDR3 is TGTGCCAGCAGCAAAGCCCTCTCTCGAGGGGGGCAAGAGACCCAGTACTTC. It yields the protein CASSKALSRGGQETQYF.

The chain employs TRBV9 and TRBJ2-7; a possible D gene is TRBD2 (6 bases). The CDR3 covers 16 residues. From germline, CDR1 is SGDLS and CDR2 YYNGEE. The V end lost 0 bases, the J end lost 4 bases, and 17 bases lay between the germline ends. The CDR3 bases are TGTGCCAGCAGCGTAGGGAGGGCTCTCGAGAGGTACGAGCAGTACTTC. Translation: CASSVGRALERYEQYF.

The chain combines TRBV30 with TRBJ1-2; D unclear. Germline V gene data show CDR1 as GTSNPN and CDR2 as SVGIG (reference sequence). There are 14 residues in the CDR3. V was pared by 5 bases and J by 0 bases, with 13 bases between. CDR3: CAWCPQEANYGYTF. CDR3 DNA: TGTGCCTGGTGCCCTCAGGAGGCTAACTATGGCTACACCTTC.

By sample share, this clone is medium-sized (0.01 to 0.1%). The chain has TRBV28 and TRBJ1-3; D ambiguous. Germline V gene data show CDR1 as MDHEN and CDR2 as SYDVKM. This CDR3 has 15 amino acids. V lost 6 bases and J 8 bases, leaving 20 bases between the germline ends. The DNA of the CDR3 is TGTGCCAGCAGCCCAGCAAACGAGATCGGAGACACCATATATTTT. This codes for CASSPANEIGDTIYF.

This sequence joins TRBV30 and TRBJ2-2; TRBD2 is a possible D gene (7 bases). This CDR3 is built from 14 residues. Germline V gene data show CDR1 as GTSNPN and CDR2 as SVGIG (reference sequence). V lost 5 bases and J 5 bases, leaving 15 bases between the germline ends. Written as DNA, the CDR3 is TGTGCCTGGTCAGGGGAGGGCTGGACCGGGGAGCTGTTTTTT. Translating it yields CAWSGEGWTGELFF.

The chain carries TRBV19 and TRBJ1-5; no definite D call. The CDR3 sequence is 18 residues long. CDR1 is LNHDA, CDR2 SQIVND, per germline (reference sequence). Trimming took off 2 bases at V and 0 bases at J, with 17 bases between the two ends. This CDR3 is CASSIQVLRGYSNQPQHF. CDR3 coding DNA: TGTGCCAGTAGTATACAGGTCCTTCGAGGATATAGCAATCAGCCCCAGCATTTT. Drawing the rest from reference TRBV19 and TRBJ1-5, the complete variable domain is DGGITQSPKYLFRKEGQNVTLSCEQNLNHDAMYWYRQDPGQGLRLIYYSQIVNDFQKGDIAEGYSVSREKKESFPLTVTSAQKNPTAFYLCASSIQVLRGYSNQPQHFGDGTRLSIL.

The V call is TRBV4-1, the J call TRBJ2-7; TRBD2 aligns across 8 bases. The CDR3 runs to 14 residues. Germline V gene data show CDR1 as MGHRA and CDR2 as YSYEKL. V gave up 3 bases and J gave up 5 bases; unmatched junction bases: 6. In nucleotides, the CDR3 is TGCGCCAGCAGCCAGACGGGACTAGTTAACGAGCAGTACTTC. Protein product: CASSQTGLVNEQYF.

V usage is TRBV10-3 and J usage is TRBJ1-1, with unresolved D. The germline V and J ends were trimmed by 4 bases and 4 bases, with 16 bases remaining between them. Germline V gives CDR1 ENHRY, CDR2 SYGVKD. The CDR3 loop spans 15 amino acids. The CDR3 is CAISVGLGGGTEAFF. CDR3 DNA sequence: TGTGCCATCAGTGTAGGCCTGGGTGGCGGCACTGAAGCTTTCTTT.

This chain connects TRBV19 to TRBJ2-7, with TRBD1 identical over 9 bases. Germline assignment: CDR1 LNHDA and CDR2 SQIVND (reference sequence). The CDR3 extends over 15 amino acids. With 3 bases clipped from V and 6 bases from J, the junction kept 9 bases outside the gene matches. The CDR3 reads CASSIGGQGRREQYF. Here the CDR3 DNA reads TGTGCCAGTAGTATTGGGGGACAGGGAAGGCGCGAGCAGTACTTC.

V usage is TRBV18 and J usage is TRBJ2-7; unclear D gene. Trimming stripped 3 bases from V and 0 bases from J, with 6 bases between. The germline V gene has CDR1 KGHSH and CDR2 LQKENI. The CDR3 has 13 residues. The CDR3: CASSPPSSYEQYF. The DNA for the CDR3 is TGTGCCAGCTCACCCCCGAGCTCCTACGAGCAGTACTTC.

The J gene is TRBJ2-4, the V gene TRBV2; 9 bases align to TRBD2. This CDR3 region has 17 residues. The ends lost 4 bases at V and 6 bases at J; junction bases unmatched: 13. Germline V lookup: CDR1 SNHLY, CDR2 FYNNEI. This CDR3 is CASSVFRGRDSRNIQYF. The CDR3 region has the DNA TGTGCCAGCAGTGTTTTTCGCGGGAGGGACTCGAGAAACATTCAGTACTTC.

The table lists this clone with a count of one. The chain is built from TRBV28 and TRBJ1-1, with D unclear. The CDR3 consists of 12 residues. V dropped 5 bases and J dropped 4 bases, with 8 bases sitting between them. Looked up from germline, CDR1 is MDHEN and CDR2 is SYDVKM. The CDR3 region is CASSLFPTEAFF. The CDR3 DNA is TGTGCCAGCAGTCTATTCCCCACTGAAGCTTTCTTT.